These T cell receptor beta chains were read from a single sample in a study of cytomegalovirus exposure and HLA in healthy donors. Assay: immunoSEQ multiplex PCR; the TCRdb copy retains only in-frame clones and omits some. Among around 130,000 clones, around 70% were seen once, and the ten largest hold 2.9%. Sample: PBMCs. Source of these receptors: a human donor in good health. Both conserved end residues are part of each CDR3. The D gene is left open where the match is weak. Clone size is stated in some rows and not others, as once, few, many or a class when expanded.

CDR3nt: TGTGCCAGCAGCCGACTAGCGGGGAATCAAGAGACCCAGTACTTC
CDR3aa: CASSRLAGNQETQYF
j_gene: TRBJ2-5
abundance: -
v_gene: TRBV2
d_gene: TRBD2

CDR3nt: TGTGCCAGCAGCTCGACAGGACCTAACTATGGCTACACCTTC
CDR3aa: CASSSTGPNYGYTF
j_gene: TRBJ1-2
abundance: few
v_gene: TRBV5-4
d_gene: -

CDR3nt: TGTGCCAGCAGCCATTCTCGGGGGGACGGGGCCAGCAATCAGCCCCAGCATTTT
CDR3aa: CASSHSRGDGASNQPQHF
j_gene: TRBJ1-5
abundance: -
v_gene: TRBV7-9
d_gene: -

CDR3nt: TGCGCCAGCAGCCAAGACGGCAGGGGGCTGACTAATGAAAAACTGTTTTTT
CDR3aa: CASSQDGRGLTNEKLFF
j_gene: TRBJ1-4
abundance: -
v_gene: TRBV4-3
d_gene: TRBD1

CDR3nt: TGTGCCAGCAGTTACTCAGAGACCGGGGAGCTGTTTTTT
CDR3aa: CASSYSETGELFF
j_gene: TRBJ2-2
abundance: once
v_gene: TRBV6-5
d_gene: -

CDR3nt: TGTGCCAGCAGCTTAGCCCTGGGGGGTTCTAATCAGCCCCAGCATTTT
CDR3aa: CASSLALGGSNQPQHF
j_gene: TRBJ1-5
abundance: -
v_gene: TRBV7-2
d_gene: -

CDR3nt: TGTGCCAGCAGCTTAACCGGGACAGGGACCACCGGGGAGCTGTTTTTT
CDR3aa: CASSLTGTGTTGELFF
j_gene: TRBJ2-2
abundance: -
v_gene: TRBV7-2
d_gene: TRBD1

CDR3nt: TGTGCCATCAGTCCCGGACTAGCGGGGGTAAATGAGCAGTTCTTC
CDR3aa: CAISPGLAGVNEQFF
j_gene: TRBJ2-1
abundance: -
v_gene: TRBV10-3
d_gene: TRBD2

CDR3nt: TGTGCCAGCACCACCCCGGGACTAGCGGGACTCTCCCCCTACAATGAGCAGTTCTTC
CDR3aa: CASTTPGLAGLSPYNEQFF
j_gene: TRBJ2-1
abundance: -
v_gene: TRBV7-2
d_gene: TRBD2

CDR3nt: TGTGCCAGCAGCTTGGCTGGGGCCACTGAAGCTTTCTTT
CDR3aa: CASSLAGATEAFF
j_gene: TRBJ1-1
abundance: -
v_gene: TRBV5-5
d_gene: -

CDR3nt: TGCGCCAGCAGCCCGGGACAGGCGGGGACCCAGTACTTC
CDR3aa: CASSPGQAGTQYF
j_gene: TRBJ2-5
abundance: -
v_gene: TRBV5-1
d_gene: TRBD1

CDR3nt: TGTGCCAGCAGTGTTAGGGGGGGTGGTACACTAGCCAAAAACATTCAGTACTTC
CDR3aa: CASSVRGGGTLAKNIQYF
j_gene: TRBJ2-4
abundance: -
v_gene: TRBV6-1
d_gene: -

CDR3nt: TGTGCCAGCAGCCCTCCGACAGGGCGTTCACCCCTCCACTTT
CDR3aa: CASSPPTGRSPLHF
j_gene: TRBJ1-6
abundance: -
v_gene: TRBV7-9
d_gene: TRBD1

CDR3nt: TGTGCCAGCAGCCAAGATAAATCTTACGAGCAGTACTTC
CDR3aa: CASSQDKSYEQYF
j_gene: TRBJ2-7
abundance: -
v_gene: TRBV4-2
d_gene: -

CDR3nt: TGTGCCAGCAGCCGGGACAGGGGATCTGACGAGCAGTACTTC
CDR3aa: CASSRDRGSDEQYF
j_gene: TRBJ2-7
abundance: -
v_gene: TRBV7-9
d_gene: TRBD1

CDR3nt: TGTGCCAGCAGCTTAAGGCTAGCGGGCGCTGGAAAGGATACGCAGTATTTT
CDR3aa: CASSLRLAGAGKDTQYF
j_gene: TRBJ2-3
abundance: once
v_gene: TRBV7-8
d_gene: TRBD2

CDR3nt: TGCGCCAGCAGCTTGGACGGGTTCAGCACCGGGGAGCTGTTTTTT
CDR3aa: CASSLDGFSTGELFF
j_gene: TRBJ2-2
abundance: few
v_gene: TRBV5-1
d_gene: -

CDR3nt: TGTGCTAGTGGTTTGGTACCTAAGGGGCAGTCAGTCGCCGGGGAGCTGTTTTTT
CDR3aa: CASGLVPKGQSVAGELFF
j_gene: TRBJ2-2
abundance: -
v_gene: TRBV12-5
d_gene: -

CDR3nt: TGCAGCGTTGAGCGATTCGCCGGTAGCTATGGCTACACCTTC
CDR3aa: CSVERFAGSYGYTF
j_gene: TRBJ1-2
abundance: -
v_gene: TRBV29-1
d_gene: -

CDR3nt: TGTGCCTGGACCGCCCGGCTAGCGGGAGCTGGGGCCAACGTCCTGACTTTC
CDR3aa: CAWTARLAGAGANVLTF
j_gene: TRBJ2-6
abundance: -
v_gene: TRBV30
d_gene: TRBD2

CDR3nt: TGTGCCAGCAGTTATCGGGGTCTAGCGGGAAGCACCGGGGAGCTGTTTTTT
CDR3aa: CASSYRGLAGSTGELFF
j_gene: TRBJ2-2
abundance: few
v_gene: TRBV27
d_gene: TRBD2

CDR3nt: TGTGCCAGCAGCAATACCGAGACAGGGGAAGAGACCCAGTACTTC
CDR3aa: CASSNTETGEETQYF
j_gene: TRBJ2-5
abundance: -
v_gene: TRBV21-1
d_gene: -

CDR3nt: TGTGCCAGCAGGCGAGGGACAGGAGGATCCTACGAGCAGTACTTC
CDR3aa: CASRRGTGGSYEQYF
j_gene: TRBJ2-7
abundance: -
v_gene: TRBV2
d_gene: TRBD1

CDR3nt: TGTGCCAGCAGTGGTGGTCCCCCGGTCACTGAAGCTTTCTTT
CDR3aa: CASSGGPPVTEAFF
j_gene: TRBJ1-1
abundance: -
v_gene: TRBV28
d_gene: -

CDR3nt: TGTGCCAGCAGCCCCGGAGTGGGACAGGGAAAAGGAAGGGGCCAAGCTTTCTTT
CDR3aa: CASSPGVGQGKGRGQAFF
j_gene: TRBJ1-1
abundance: -
v_gene: TRBV7-9
d_gene: TRBD1

CDR3nt: TGTGCCACCAGCAGAGGGCAGGGGAATGAGCAGTTCTTC
CDR3aa: CATSRGQGNEQFF
j_gene: TRBJ2-1
abundance: few
v_gene: TRBV15
d_gene: -

CDR3nt: TGTGCCTGGCGACAGGGATATCAGCCCCAGCATTTT
CDR3aa: CAWRQGYQPQHF
j_gene: TRBJ1-5
abundance: -
v_gene: TRBV30
d_gene: TRBD1

CDR3nt: TGTGCCAGCAGCTTGGTGGGCAGGGGGCTTTTCGAGCAGTACTTC
CDR3aa: CASSLVGRGLFEQYF
j_gene: TRBJ2-7
abundance: -
v_gene: TRBV5-4
d_gene: TRBD1

CDR3nt: TGTGCCAGCGCCGGGACAGCTTACAATGAGCAGTTCTTC
CDR3aa: CASAGTAYNEQFF
j_gene: TRBJ2-1
abundance: -
v_gene: TRBV6-6
d_gene: TRBD1

CDR3nt: TGTGCCAGCAGCAAAGGGCTAGGCAGGGTGGTGTTCACTGAAGCTTTCTTT
CDR3aa: CASSKGLGRVVFTEAFF
j_gene: TRBJ1-1
abundance: once
v_gene: TRBV21-1
d_gene: -

CDR3nt: TGTGCCAGCAGCCCCTCCGGGACAGGGGTGGGAAACACCATATATTTT
CDR3aa: CASSPSGTGVGNTIYF
j_gene: TRBJ1-3
abundance: -
v_gene: TRBV7-2
d_gene: TRBD1

CDR3nt: TGTGCCAGCAGTTTAATAAGGGGTGAGCAGTTCTTC
CDR3aa: CASSLIRGEQFF
j_gene: TRBJ2-1
abundance: once
v_gene: TRBV28
d_gene: -

CDR3nt: TGTGCCAGCAGCTTATTAGCGGACACCTACGAGCAGTACTTC
CDR3aa: CASSLLADTYEQYF
j_gene: TRBJ2-7
abundance: -
v_gene: TRBV7-9
d_gene: -

CDR3nt: TGCGCCAGCAGCTGGATCACCGGGACAGGGGGTCAAGAGACCCAGTACTTC
CDR3aa: CASSWITGTGGQETQYF
j_gene: TRBJ2-5
abundance: -
v_gene: TRBV5-1
d_gene: TRBD1

CDR3nt: TGTGCCAGCAGTACACCGACAGTAGCTAACTATGGCTACACCTTC
CDR3aa: CASSTPTVANYGYTF
j_gene: TRBJ1-2
abundance: once
v_gene: TRBV6-5
d_gene: -

CDR3nt: TGTGCCAGCACCAAAAGCCGTAATGAGCAGTTCTTC
CDR3aa: CASTKSRNEQFF
j_gene: TRBJ2-1
abundance: -
v_gene: TRBV7-2
d_gene: -

CDR3nt: TGTGCCAGCAGCTTAGTAGGGGGCGGTTTCTACAATGAGCAGTTCTTC
CDR3aa: CASSLVGGGFYNEQFF
j_gene: TRBJ2-1
abundance: -
v_gene: TRBV7-2
d_gene: TRBD1

CDR3nt: TGTGCCAGCAGTTGGGGGCACCTGGGAAGCAATCAGCCCCAGCATTTT
CDR3aa: CASSWGHLGSNQPQHF
j_gene: TRBJ1-5
abundance: -
v_gene: TRBV19
d_gene: -

CDR3nt: TGTGCCAGCAGCTTAACCAGCGGGCGCTCCTACGAGCAGTACTTC
CDR3aa: CASSLTSGRSYEQYF
j_gene: TRBJ2-7
abundance: once
v_gene: TRBV7-9
d_gene: -